The entry below describes one T cell receptor beta chain. Either two negative PCRs, clearance, or symptom resolution qualified Cohort 3 donors as recovered. This record comes from a study of blood T cell repertoires in COVID-19. Overall study: Sources were T cells, B-cell-depleted T cells, or PBMCs; the material itself was cDNA or gDNA.

Some clones are missing from TCRdb's copy, which holds only in-frame ones; the method was immunoSEQ multiplex PCR. This table has about 160,000 clones, roughly 90% appearing once. Between the trimmed V and J ends, which lost 4 bases and 8 bases, there was a span of 15 bases. Germline CDR1 is SGHDT and CDR2 is YYEEEE. CDR3 length equals 14 residues. The chain uses TRBV5-6 and TRBJ1-4; D gene uncertain. This receptor was obtained from a woman aged 45-60 years who had recovered from COVID-19. The sequencing input was PBMCs or T cells enriched from blood (not recorded which). CDR3 sequence: CASSTWAYVEKLFF. The CDR3 bases are TGTGCCAGCAGCACCTGGGCCTACGTGGAAAAACTGTTTTTT.